A selection of T cell receptor beta chains follows, all from one sample in a study of T cell repertoires in cytomegalovirus infection. TCRdb itself ran the reads through MiXCR, one entry per CDR3 protein. The table shows 150,000 to 200,000 distinct CDR3 sequences, with 15% to 20% occurring only once. Input material: CD8+ T cells from PBMCs. The receptors were gathered from a human donor in good health (CMV status not recorded). Some clones in this sample may be carry-over from other donors' samples. CDR3s include the opening cysteine and the closing phenylalanine or tryptophan. A D gene is named only where the DNA matches it firmly. Size tells how often a clone was seen (once, few, many) or the class of an expanded clone, and some rows leave it out.

j_call v_call clone_size d_call cdr3_aa cdr3_nt
TRBJ2-2 TRBV7-9 . . CASSVQQGKPNTGELFF TGTGCCAGCAGCGTCCAACAGGGAAAACCGAACACCGGGGAGCTGTTTTTT
TRBJ2-1 TRBV4-2 . . CASSQGEYNEQFF TGTGCCAGCAGCCAGGGGGAGTACAATGAGCAGTTCTTC
TRBJ2-7 TRBV6-4 . . CASSAYKKVGEQYF TGTGCCAGCAGTGCGTACAAGAAAGTTGGCGAGCAGTACTTC
TRBJ2-2 TRBV7-2 . . CASTGVTGTGELFF TGTGCCAGCACCGGGGTTACGGGCACCGGGGAGCTGTTTTTT
TRBJ2-3 TRBV7-7 once TRBD2 CASSLEVGGATDTQYF TGTGCCAGCAGCTTAGAGGTCGGGGGGGCCACAGATACGCAGTATTTT
TRBJ2-1 TRBV5-6 . TRBD1 CASSLWRGQGAYNEQFF TGTGCCAGCAGCTTGTGGAGGGGACAGGGGGCTTACAATGAGCAGTTCTTC
TRBJ1-2 TRBV28 . . CASSLGSGFYGYTF TGTGCCAGCAGTTTAGGGTCAGGGTTCTATGGCTACACCTTC
TRBJ2-1 TRBV4-3 . . CASSQSLTGNEQFF TGCGCCAGCAGCCAAAGCCTGACAGGCAATGAGCAGTTCTTC
TRBJ2-1 TRBV20-1 . . CSARDWPSQPYNEQFF TGCAGTGCTAGAGATTGGCCGAGTCAACCCTACAATGAGCAGTTCTTC
TRBJ2-4 TRBV7-9 few . CATPPPGAGAKNIQYF TGTGCCACCCCCCCGCCGGGGGCGGGGGCCAAAAACATTCAGTACTTC
TRBJ2-5 TRBV28 . TRBD1 CATAGTGPRTQYF TGTGCCACTGCCGGGACAGGGCCCAGGACCCAGTACTTC
TRBJ1-1 TRBV12-3/TRBV12-4 few TRBD1 CASSPTGGETEAFF TGTGCCAGCAGTCCTACAGGGGGAGAAACTGAAGCTTTCTTT
TRBJ2-5 TRBV5-4 . . CASSNRRETGETQYF TGTGCCAGCAGCAACCGCAGGGAGACAGGAGAGACCCAGTACTTC
TRBJ2-2 TRBV6-4 . . CASSAKTDNTGELFF TGTGCCAGCAGTGCGAAGACTGATAACACCGGGGAGCTGTTTTTT
TRBJ1-2 TRBV12-3/TRBV12-4 . . CASSFSGGQSPFNF TGTGCCAGCAGTTTTAGTGGGGGACAAAGTCCGTTCAACTTC
TRBJ2-2 TRBV28 many . CASSPETANTGELFF TGTGCCAGCAGTCCTGAGACAGCGAACACCGGGGAGCTGTTTTTT
TRBJ1-2 TRBV7-6 . . CASSLRQDDYGYTF TGTGCCAGCAGCTTACGACAGGACGACTATGGCTACACCTTC
TRBJ1-2 TRBV12-3/TRBV12-4 few . CASSFMENYGYTF TGTGCCAGCAGTTTCATGGAGAACTATGGCTACACCTTC
TRBJ1-1 TRBV11-2 many . CASTLGGAAAFF TGTGCCAGCACCCTTGGGGGTGCGGCAGCTTTCTTT
TRBJ1-5 TRBV28 . . CASSFMGAGQPQHF TGTGCCAGCAGTTTTATGGGGGCTGGTCAGCCCCAGCATTTT
TRBJ1-5 TRBV28 . TRBD1 CASRTTGVISRQPQHF TGTGCCAGCAGGACGACAGGGGTGATATCGAGGCAGCCCCAGCATTTT
TRBJ1-2 TRBV12-3/TRBV12-4 . . CASTTDPFSHGYTF TGTGCCAGCACCACGGACCCTTTCTCCCATGGCTACACCTTC
TRBJ2-7 TRBV29-1 . TRBD1 CSIWDSSYEQYF TGCAGCATTTGGGACAGCTCCTACGAGCAGTACTTC
TRBJ2-7 TRBV5-1 few . CASSGRVYEQYF TGCGCCAGCAGCGGCAGGGTCTACGAGCAGTACTTC
TRBJ2-1 TRBV4-2 . TRBD1 CASSHRGRNEQFF TGTGCCAGCAGCCATAGGGGGCGAAATGAGCAGTTCTTC
TRBJ2-3 TRBV7-6 few TRBD1 CASSFRQGQGGPRDTQYF TGTGCCAGCAGCTTCCGGCAAGGACAGGGAGGCCCTCGGGATACGCAGTATTTT
TRBJ2-1 TRBV7-2 few . CASSARNYNEQFF TGTGCCAGCAGCGCGAGAAATTACAATGAGCAGTTCTTC
TRBJ2-7 TRBV10-3 . . CAISESNSRSYEQYF TGTGCCATCAGTGAGTCGAACAGCAGGTCCTACGAGCAGTACTTC
TRBJ2-7 TRBV11-1 . . CASSTYDRPPTYEQYF TGTGCCAGCAGCACCTACGACAGGCCGCCTACCTACGAGCAGTACTTC
TRBJ1-1 TRBV7-8 . . CASSKRDTVNTEAFF TGTGCCAGCAGCAAGAGGGACACCGTGAACACTGAAGCTTTCTTT
TRBJ2-2 TRBV12-3/TRBV12-4 . . CASSSAGELFF TGTGCCAGCAGCTCAGCCGGGGAGCTGTTTTTT
TRBJ2-7 TRBV7-2 . TRBD1 CASSLLGQGWYEQYF TGTGCCAGCAGCTTGTTGGGACAGGGGTGGTACGAGCAGTACTTC
TRBJ2-7 TRBV5-5 few . CASSLYGGTYEQYF TGTGCCAGCAGCCTTTACGGGGGTACCTACGAGCAGTACTTC
TRBJ2-7 TRBV14 . . CASSQVGFPGVVYEQYF TGTGCCAGCAGCCAAGTGGGCTTCCCCGGGGTCGTTTACGAGCAGTACTTC
TRBJ2-3 TRBV11-2 . . CASSKPLYRTDPVGTQYF TGTGCCAGCAGCAAACCCCTATATCGGACGGATCCCGTGGGGACGCAGTATTTT
TRBJ2-4 TRBV6-2/TRBV6-3 few . CASSERQLAKNIQYF TGTGCCAGCAGTGAAAGGCAGCTAGCCAAAAACATTCAGTACTTC
TRBJ2-2 TRBV3-1 few . CASSQVMRPPNTGELFF TGTGCCAGCAGCCAAGTCATGCGGCCCCCGAACACCGGGGAGCTGTTTTTT
TRBJ2-5 TRBV15 . . CATSSPARATKTQYF TGTGCCACCAGCAGTCCCGCGAGGGCAACCAAGACCCAGTACTTC
TRBJ1-2 TRBV7-6 . . CASSLESGDSGGYTF TGTGCCAGCAGCTTAGAGAGCGGGGACTCCGGTGGCTACACCTTC
TRBJ2-3 TRBV7-9 many . CASSPPVKGTDTQYF TGTGCCAGCAGCCCTCCAGTCAAAGGTACAGATACGCAGTATTTT
TRBJ2-5 TRBV28 . TRBD1 CASSSPGQGNSETQYF TGTGCCAGCAGTTCTCCGGGACAGGGTAATTCAGAGACCCAGTACTTC
TRBJ1-1 TRBV12-3/TRBV12-4 many . CASSFWGATEAFF TGTGCCAGCAGTTTTTGGGGGGCCACTGAAGCTTTCTTT
TRBJ2-7 TRBV27 . TRBD2 CASSSSGGGITYEQYF TGTGCCAGCAGTTCCTCTGGCGGGGGGATCACCTACGAGCAGTACTTC
TRBJ2-3 TRBV14 . . CASSQDVHHRASTDTQYF TGTGCCAGCAGCCAAGATGTACACCACAGGGCTTCCACAGATACGCAGTATTTT
TRBJ1-1 TRBV29-1 few . CSVVSGENTEAFF TGCAGCGTTGTATCGGGGGAGAACACTGAAGCTTTCTTT
TRBJ2-2 TRBV7-7 . . CASSRPGTGELFF TGTGCCAGCAGCCGACCCGGCACCGGGGAGCTGTTTTTT